This entry features one T cell receptor (beta chain) sequence. The sample is drawn from a study of technical replicates of blood from a handful of donors. Profiled with immunoSEQ multiplex PCR; TCRdb holds only in-frame clones, not every one. The sample records 65,000 to 80,000 clones, approximately 98% being singletons. Germline CDR1 is LGHNA and CDR2 is YNFKEQ. CDR3 size: 13 residues. Trimming took off 2 bases at V and 5 bases at J, with 9 bases between the two ends. This chain links TRBV4-2 with TRBJ1-2; tentative D call: TRBD1 (5 bases). Specimen: T cells isolated from PBMCs. This TCR came from a human donor in good health. CDR3 loop: CASSQLTGYGYTF. CDR3 in DNA: TGTGCCAGCAGCCAACTCACAGGTTATGGCTACACCTTC.